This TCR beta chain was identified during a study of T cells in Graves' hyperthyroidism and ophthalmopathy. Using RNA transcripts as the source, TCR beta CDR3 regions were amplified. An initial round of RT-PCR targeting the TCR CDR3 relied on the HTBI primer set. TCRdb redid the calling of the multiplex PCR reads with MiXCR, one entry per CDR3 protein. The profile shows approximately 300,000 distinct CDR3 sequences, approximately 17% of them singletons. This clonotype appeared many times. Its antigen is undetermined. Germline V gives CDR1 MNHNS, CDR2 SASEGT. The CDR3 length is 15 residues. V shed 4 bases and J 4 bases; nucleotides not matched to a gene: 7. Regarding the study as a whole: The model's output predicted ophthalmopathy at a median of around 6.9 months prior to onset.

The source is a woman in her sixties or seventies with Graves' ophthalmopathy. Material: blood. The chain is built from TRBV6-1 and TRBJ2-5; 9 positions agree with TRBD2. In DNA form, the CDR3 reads TGTGCCAGCAGTGGCGGGGGGGTCGTTGCAGAGACCCAGTACTTC. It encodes CASSGGGVVAETQYF.